A single sample is the source of the 20 T cell receptor beta chains below, sequenced in a study of early T cells in non-severe SARS-CoV-2 infection. A single record per CDR3 protein comes from TCRdb applying MiXCR to the 5' RACE reads. This table holds 60,000 or so distinct CDR3 sequences, roughly 8.8% found once. The sample was whole blood. These receptors were taken from an adult who was a healthcare worker with PCR-confirmed SARS-CoV-2 infection or an uninfected control (not recorded which).

This sequence joins TRBV2 and TRBJ1-1, with D possibly matching TRBD1 (6 bases). The CDR3 is made up of 13 amino acids. The V and J ends lost 9 bases and 1 base respectively, with 12 bases between them. Germline loops: CDR1 SNHLY, CDR2 FYNNEI. In DNA form, the CDR3 reads TGTGCCAGTAACCCGACAGGGAACACTGAAGCTTTCTTT. Protein sequence: CASNPTGNTEAFF.

The V and J genes are TRBV24-1 and TRBJ2-1, with 7 bases aligning to TRBD2. CDR3 length: 14 residues. The V gene end was trimmed by 4 bases and the J gene end by 5 bases; junction bases not matched to a gene: 4. Germline CDR1 and CDR2: KGHDR and SFDVKD. The CDR3: CATSESGANNEQFF. DNA for the CDR3: TGTGCCACCAGTGAGAGCGGGGCTAACAATGAGCAGTTCTTC.

V and J are TRBV10-1 and TRBJ2-2; 8 nucleotides match TRBD1. The V and J ends lost 6 bases and 2 bases, in that order; junction bases with no gene match: 5. Germline V gene lookup returns CDR1 WNHNN and CDR2 SYGVQD (reference sequence). The CDR3 runs 15 residues. CDR3 region: CASSPGQANTGELFF. CDR3 nucleotides: TGCGCCAGCAGCCCGGGACAGGCTAACACCGGGGAGCTGTTTTTT.

The genes are TRBV27 and TRBJ2-1; weak D call: TRBD1 (5 bases). Deletions cut 2 bases from V and 5 bases from J, with 13 bases between. Germline CDR1 reads MNHEY; CDR2 reads SMNVEV (reference sequence). The CDR3 spans 15 residues. The CDR3 spells CASSLVSGSHNEQFF. The CDR3, as DNA: TGTGCCAGCAGTTTAGTTTCAGGGTCTCACAATGAGCAGTTCTTC.

V and J are TRBV6-2 or TRBV6-3 and TRBJ2-3; D is perhaps TRBD1 (6 bases). The germline V and J ends were trimmed by 2 bases and 3 bases, with 12 bases remaining between them. Germline V gene sequence: CDR1 MNHEY, CDR2 SVGEGT. CDR3 size: 15 residues. CDR3 sequence: CASSYPQGPTDTQYF. The CDR3 bases are TGTGCCAGCAGTTACCCACAGGGTCCGACAGATACGCAGTATTTT.

This clonotype was counted only a few times. The chain carries TRBV6-6 and TRBJ2-7; the D gene could be TRBD1 or TRBD2 (5 bases each). Germline CDR1 MNHNY, CDR2 SVGAGI (reference sequence). The CDR3 is 17 residues long. The V and J ends lost 0 bases and 1 base respectively, with 16 bases between them. CDR3 sequence: CASSYSKRGDASYEQYF. The DNA for the CDR3 is TGTGCCAGCAGTTACTCGAAGAGAGGGGATGCGTCCTACGAGCAGTACTTC.

This clonotype has more than one count but fewer than ten. This chain links TRBV5-4 with TRBJ2-3, with unresolved D. The CDR3 extends over 14 amino acids. Germline V lookup: CDR1 SGHNT, CDR2 YYREEE (reference sequence). Deletions cut 1 base from V and 2 bases from J, with 8 bases between. The CDR3 here is CASSLPPPTDTQYF. CDR3 in DNA: TGTGCCAGCAGCTTGCCGCCCCCCACAGATACGCAGTATTTT. Together with reference TRBV5-4 and TRBJ2-3, the CDR3 gives the full variable domain: ETGVTQSPTHLIKTRGQQVTLRCSSQSGHNTVSWYQQALGQGPQFIFQYYREEENGRGNFPPRFSGLQFPNYSSELNVNALELDDSALYLCASSLPPPTDTQYFGPGTRLTVL.

This clonotype was detected ten times or more. DNA of the CDR3: TGTGCCAGCGGGGGGGACAGGAGAGAGACCCAGTACTTC. Translated, it gives CASGGDRRETQYF. The chain combines TRBV5-8 with TRBJ2-5; D possibly corresponds to TRBD1 (8 bases). Looked up from germline, CDR1 is SGHTS and CDR2 is YDEGEE. The CDR3 sequence is 13 residues long. V lost 7 bases to trimming and J lost 4 bases, with 14 bases between them.

The rearrangement links TRBV7-6 to TRBJ2-6; D gene unclear. Germline assignment: CDR1 SGHVS and CDR2 FNYEAQ. V dropped 6 bases and J dropped 0 bases, with 3 bases sitting between them. The CDR3 extends over 13 amino acids. CDR3: CASSYSGANVLTF. Here the CDR3 DNA reads TGTGCCAGCAGTTACTCTGGGGCCAACGTCCTGACTTTC. The whole variable domain, filled in from reference TRBV7-6 and TRBJ2-6, reads GAGVSQSPRYKVTKRGQDVALRCDPISGHVSLYWYRQALGQGPEFLTYFNYEAQQDKSGLPNDRFSAERPEGSISTLTIQRTEQRDSAMYRCASSYSGANVLTFGAGSRLTVL.

This clonotype came up a few times. The chain employs TRBV11-2 and TRBJ1-1; D gene unclear. The CDR3 has 13 residues. From germline, CDR1 is SGHAT and CDR2 FQNNGV. V was shortened by 4 bases and J by 4 bases, with 10 bases between the two germline ends. The CDR3: CASSYYRSTEAFF. CDR3 DNA sequence: TGTGCCAGCAGCTACTATCGGAGCACTGAAGCTTTCTTT.

The chain joins TRBV18 to TRBJ2-7; possible D gene TRBD2, 6 bases. Germline V gene lookup returns CDR1 KGHSH and CDR2 LQKENI. This CDR3 has 16 amino acids. V lost 3 bases, J lost 9 bases, and 24 bases lay in between. The CDR3 region has the DNA TGTGCCAGCTCACCGCCCCGAGCGGAGATGGGAGGTGGGCAGTACTTC. Translation gives CASSPPRAEMGGGQYF.

The chain combines TRBV4-1 with TRBJ1-5, with unresolved D. Germline CDR1 and CDR2: MGHRA and YSYEKL. Trimming cost V 4 bases and J 4 bases, with 11 bases left between them. The CDR3 is 14 residues long. The CDR3 DNA sequence: TGCGCCAGCAGCCCAGGTAGAGGAAATCAGCCCCAGCATTTT. Amino acid sequence: CASSPGRGNQPQHF.

This clonotype was picked up a small number of times. The CDR3 is CSAREAQGGGYTF. In DNA, the CDR3 is TGCAGTGCTAGAGAAGCCCAGGGCGGTGGCTACACCTTC. The chain couples TRBV20-1 to TRBJ1-2, with TRBD1 as a possible D gene (5 bases). The V gene's germline CDR1 is DFQATT and CDR2 SNEGSKA (reference sequence). The V end lost 0 bases, the J end lost 7 bases, and 12 bases lay between the germline ends. The CDR3 loop spans 13 amino acids.

This clonotype was seen a few times. The chain combines TRBV18 with TRBJ1-5, with no clear D. This CDR3 is 14 amino acids long. Germline lookup yields CDR1 KGHSH and CDR2 LQKENI. V gave up 4 bases and J gave up 4 bases, with 11 bases separating them. The CDR3 sequence is CASSLGSFNQPQHF. CDR3 DNA: TGTGCCAGCTCACTGGGCAGCTTTAATCAGCCCCAGCATTTT.

The V call is TRBV7-9, the J call TRBJ1-6; TRBD1 matches 8 bases. Germline loops: CDR1 SEHNR, CDR2 FQNEAQ (reference sequence). The trim removed 6 bases at V and 6 bases at J, leaving 7 bases unmatched. This CDR3 has 15 residues. CDR3 sequence: CASSLFDRGNSPLHF. The DNA of the CDR3 is TGTGCCAGCAGTTTATTCGACAGGGGTAATTCACCCCTCCACTTT. Drawing the rest from reference TRBV7-9 and TRBJ1-6, the complete variable domain is DTGVSQNPRHKITKRGQNVTFRCDPISEHNRLYWYRQTLGQGPEFLTYFQNEAQLEKSRLLSDRFSAERPKGSFSTLEIQRTEQGDSAMYLCASSLFDRGNSPLHFGNGTRLTVT.

This clonotype was detected only a few times. The chain carries TRBV5-1 and TRBJ1-2, with 7 bases lining up with TRBD1. Germline CDR1 and CDR2: SGHRS and YFSETQ. This CDR3 contains 13 residues. Unmatched junction bases numbered 6, after V lost 2 bases and J lost 8 bases. The CDR3: CASSLEGQNGYTF. The CDR3 DNA sequence: TGCGCCAGCAGCTTAGAGGGACAGAACGGCTACACCTTC.

This clonotype was seen a handful of times. The V and J genes are TRBV29-1 and TRBJ1-4; 9 bases match TRBD1. Germline trimming cut 6 bases from V and 8 bases from J; bases unmatched to any gene: 7. The CDR3 is 13 amino acids. Germline loops: CDR1 SQVTM, CDR2 ANQGSEA. The CDR3 loop is CSVGQGSLEKLFF. The CDR3 nucleotides are TGCAGCGTCGGACAGGGGAGTCTAGAAAAACTGTTTTTT.

This chain joins TRBV5-5 and TRBJ1-3; D is perhaps TRBD1 (6 bases). Germline assignment: CDR1 SGHKS and CDR2 YYEKEE (reference sequence). The length of the CDR3 is 17 residues. Trimming shortened V by 0 bases and J by 0 bases, and 13 bases separated the two germline ends. The CDR3 reads CASSLVDSPLSGNTIYF. CDR3 sequence (DNA): TGTGCCAGCAGCTTGGTGGACAGTCCCCTCTCTGGAAACACCATATATTTT.

This clonotype was found many times. The chain has TRBV9 and TRBJ1-1; D might be TRBD1 (5 bases). This CDR3 spans 15 amino acids. Germline loops: CDR1 SGDLS, CDR2 YYNGEE. The V end was cut by 0 bases, the J end by 5 bases, with 14 bases between. CDR3 in DNA: TGTGCCAGCAGCGTAGATGCAGGGATAGGGACTGAAGCTTTCTTT. Its translation is CASSVDAGIGTEAFF.

The chain joins TRBV10-2 to TRBJ1-1, with no clear D. The germline CDR1 and CDR2 sequences are WSHSY and SAAADI. The CDR3 loop spans 16 amino acids. Between the trimmed V and J ends, which lost 0 bases and 5 bases, there was a span of 16 bases. CDR3 sequence: CASSESNRGVGTEAFF. CDR3 coding DNA: TGCGCCAGCAGTGAGTCGAATCGGGGTGTAGGTACTGAAGCTTTCTTT.